Below, 9 T cell receptor beta chains from the same sample are listed, as sequenced in a study of OX40 agonist ivuxolimab in advanced cancers. TCRdb's copy holds only in-frame clones and misses some; the assay was immunoSEQ multiplex PCR. Among tens of thousands of clones, approximately 80% were seen once, and the ten largest hold about 0.75%. The source material was CD4+ or CD8+ T cells sorted from blood, sampled in a trial of the OX40 agonist ivuxolimab. These receptors were collected from an adult with an advanced solid tumor such as melanoma, head and neck, liver or kidney cancer.

The chain employs TRBV7-9 and TRBJ2-7; 7 nucleotides match TRBD1. V dropped 1 base and J dropped 7; count of bases not matched to a gene: 10. Germline V gene data show CDR1 as SEHNR and CDR2 as FQNEAQ (reference sequence). The CDR3 contains 15 residues. CDR3 DNA sequence: TGTGCCAGCAGCTTAGTTTTAGGGGGCCCGCGGGAGCAGTACTTC. It specifies CASSLVLGGPREQYF.

The chain carries TRBV11-1 and TRBJ1-1, with D unclear. The CDR3 has 14 residues. Between the trimmed V and J ends, which lost 6 bases and 2 bases, there was a span of 13 bases. In germline, CDR1 is SGHAT, CDR2 FQDESV (reference sequence). The CDR3 loop reads CASRYDTFNTEAFF. The DNA for the CDR3 is TGTGCCAGCAGGTACGACACCTTCAACACTGAAGCTTTCTTT. The complete variable domain, with remaining parts taken from reference TRBV11-1 and TRBJ1-1, reads EAEVAQSPRYKITEKSQAVAFWCDPISGHATLYWYRQILGQGPELLVQFQDESVVDDSQLPKDRFSAERLKGVDSTLKIQPAELGDSAMYLCASRYDTFNTEAFFGQGTRLTVV.

This clone was seen more than once but under ten times. This chain connects TRBV9 to TRBJ2-3, with D uncertain. The CDR3 is made up of 14 amino acids. V shed 0 bases and J shed 4 bases, with 9 bases lying between them. CDR1 SGDLS and CDR2 YYNGEE come from the germline V gene. The CDR3 is CASSVAGSADTQYF. DNA of the CDR3: TGTGCCAGCAGCGTAGCTGGTTCCGCAGATACGCAGTATTTT. The full variable domain, completed using reference TRBV9 and TRBJ2-3, is DSGVTQTPKHLITATGQRVTLRCSPRSGDLSVYWYQQSLDQGLQFLIQYYNGEERAKGNILERFSAQQFPDLHSELNLSSLELGDSALYFCASSVAGSADTQYFGPGTRLTVL.

This sequence joins TRBV9 and TRBJ2-5, with D possibly matching TRBD1 (6 bases). Trimming cost V 2 bases and J 5 bases, with 16 bases left between them. The CDR3 extends over 15 amino acids. Per the germline V gene, CDR1 is SGDLS and CDR2 is YYNGEE. CDR3 bases: TGTGCCAGCAGCGTCCTACAGGGTACGGGGGAGACCCAGTACTTC. Translation: CASSVLQGTGETQYF.

The rearrangement uses TRBV5-4 and TRBJ2-1; the match to TRBD2 covers 10 bases. CDR3 length equals 15 residues. Per germline, CDR1 SGHNT and CDR2 YYREEE (reference sequence). The J segment lost 8 bases and the V segment lost 0 bases, leaving 5 bases of the junction unmatched. In nucleotides, the CDR3 is TGTGCCAGCAGCTTGGGGGGAGCGGGAGGGGATGAGCAGTTCTTC. Its protein is CASSLGGAGGDEQFF.

The chain combines TRBV5-8 with TRBJ2-7; no firm D call. CDR3 size: 14 residues. Trimming left V 4 bases short and J 5 bases short, with 16 bases between. The germline V gene has CDR1 SGHTS and CDR2 YDEGEE. This CDR3 is CASSVRTRPHEQYF. In DNA, the CDR3 is TGTGCCAGCAGCGTAAGGACCCGACCCCACGAGCAGTACTTC.

The chain couples TRBV5-1 to TRBJ1-2; 9 bases are a match to TRBD1. Germline V gene sequence: CDR1 SGHRS, CDR2 YFSETQ. The CDR3 spans 15 residues. The trim removed 6 bases at V and 5 bases at J, leaving 11 bases unmatched. The DNA of the CDR3 is TGCGCCAGCAACCTCGCCCTGGGACAGGGTTATGGCTACACCTTC. Amino acid sequence: CASNLALGQGYGYTF.

The CDR3 reads CASSPLTGELFF. Written as DNA, the CDR3 is TGTGCCAGCAGTCCTCTCACCGGGGAGCTGTTTTTT. The chain joins TRBV7-6 to TRBJ2-2; D ambiguous. Trimming removed 6 bases from V and 4 bases from J, with 6 bases in between. CDR3 length equals 12 residues. Germline values: CDR1 SGHVS, CDR2 FNYEAQ.

This clone has just one count. V is TRBV20-1 and J is TRBJ2-5; D is ambiguous. The germline CDR1 and CDR2 sequences are DFQATT and SNEGSKA (reference sequence). The CDR3 extends over 11 amino acids. The V gene lost 1 base and the J gene lost 10 bases, with 10 bases spanning the gap. The CDR3 nucleotides are TGCAGTGCTAGAGTCGACGTCGGCCAGTACTTC. Its translation is CSARVDVGQYF.